The clone carrying this T cell receptor beta chain has more than one count but fewer than ten. Other DNA sequences in the sample encode the same CDR3. In the authors' methods: Amplification of reference gene primers provided the estimated nucleated cell counts. Here immunoSEQ multiplex PCR was the method, and the copy in TCRdb shows in-frame clones only, minus some. The V and J calls and clone size are taken from that table; D and trimming were inferred from the DNA. The table has around 140,000 clones, approximately 84% seen once; the top ten hold roughly a sixth. The data were obtained in a study of blood T cell repertoires in COVID-19. The overall study: T cells, B-cell-depleted T cells, or PBMCs supplied cDNA or gDNA.

Sequences were obtained from peripheral blood. The clonotype was recovered from a woman aged 80 or over with acute or convalescent COVID-19.

The CDR3 bases are TGTGCCAGCAGTGTAGGGGGCTCTAACTATGGCTACACCTTC. As protein: CASSVGGSNYGYTF. J is TRBJ1-2 and V is TRBV2; 7 positions agree with TRBD1. This CDR3 is built from 14 residues. Looked up from germline, CDR1 is SNHLY and CDR2 is FYNNEI. Trimming took 4 bases from V and 0 from J; bases not matched to a gene: 2.